This T cell receptor (beta chain) is from a study of PD-L1 blockade in urothelial cancer. Study context: It was around 2014 that patients started atezolizumab at 1,200 mg intravenously every 3 weeks. A median of about 130,000 T cells was found in the blood samples.

Points on this clone: Its antigen is still unknown.

Profiling relied on immunoSEQ multiplex PCR, and the TCRdb table lists in-frame clones only, not all of them. The sample includes 85,000 to 100,000 clones, 90% of them seen just once. J lost 1 base, V lost 6 bases, and 2 bases had no gene match. CDR1 and CDR2 (germline): MNHNY, SVGAGI (reference sequence). The CDR3 runs 15 residues. Study-level findings and limits: Pretreatment blood TCR clonality under the median forecast improved survival. Patients who had durable benefit saw their tumor-associated blood clones expand more at 3 weeks.

The chain links TRBV6-6 to TRBJ1-4; 10 bases map to TRBD1. The receptor's source is a man between 60 and 75 years old with urothelial cancer. Sequenced material: PBMCs, taken around atezolizumab (anti-PD-L1) treatment. The CDR3: CASSRTGGTNEKLFF. The DNA for the CDR3 is TGTGCCAGCAGCCGGACAGGGGGAACTAATGAAAAACTGTTTTTT.